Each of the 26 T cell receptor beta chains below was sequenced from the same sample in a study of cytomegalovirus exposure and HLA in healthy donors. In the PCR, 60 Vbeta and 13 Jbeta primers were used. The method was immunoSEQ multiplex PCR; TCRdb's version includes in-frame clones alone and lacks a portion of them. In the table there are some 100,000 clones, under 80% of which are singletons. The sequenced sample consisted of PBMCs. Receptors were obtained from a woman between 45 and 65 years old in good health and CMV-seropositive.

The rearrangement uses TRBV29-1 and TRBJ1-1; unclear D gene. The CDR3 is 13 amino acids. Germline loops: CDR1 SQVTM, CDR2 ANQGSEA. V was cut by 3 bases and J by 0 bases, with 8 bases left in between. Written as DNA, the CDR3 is TGCAGCGTTGATGAGAGCATGAACACTGAAGCTTTCTTT. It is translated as CSVDESMNTEAFF.

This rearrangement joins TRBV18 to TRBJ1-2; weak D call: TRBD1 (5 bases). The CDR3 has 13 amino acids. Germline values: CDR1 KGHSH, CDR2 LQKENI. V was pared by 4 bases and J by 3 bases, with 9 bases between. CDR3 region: CASSLVGDYGYTF. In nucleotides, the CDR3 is TGTGCCAGCTCACTGGTAGGGGACTATGGCTACACCTTC.

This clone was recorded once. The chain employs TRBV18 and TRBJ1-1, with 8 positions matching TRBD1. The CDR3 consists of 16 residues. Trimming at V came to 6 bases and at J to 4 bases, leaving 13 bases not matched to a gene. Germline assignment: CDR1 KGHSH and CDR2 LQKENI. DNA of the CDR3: TGTGCCAGCTCCCCGAGACAGGGGCTGCAGGGCACTGAAGCTTTCTTT. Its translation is CASSPRQGLQGTEAFF.

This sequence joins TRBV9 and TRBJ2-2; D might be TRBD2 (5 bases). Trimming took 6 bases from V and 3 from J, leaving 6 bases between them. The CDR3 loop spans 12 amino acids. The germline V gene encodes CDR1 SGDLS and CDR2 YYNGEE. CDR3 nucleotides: TGTGCCAGCAAGGGAGACACCGGGGAGCTGTTTTTT. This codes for CASKGDTGELFF. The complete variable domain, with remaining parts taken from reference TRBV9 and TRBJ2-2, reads DSGVTQTPKHLITATGQRVTLRCSPRSGDLSVYWYQQSLDQGLQFLIQYYNGEERAKGNILERFSAQQFPDLHSELNLSSLELGDSALYFCASKGDTGELFFGEGSRLTVL.

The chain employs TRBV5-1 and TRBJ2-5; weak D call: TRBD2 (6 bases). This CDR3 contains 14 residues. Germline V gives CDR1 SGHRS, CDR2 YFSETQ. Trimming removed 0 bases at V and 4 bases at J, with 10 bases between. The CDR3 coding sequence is TGCGCCAGCAGCTTGGAACCGGGGGTAGAGACCCAGTACTTC. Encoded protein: CASSLEPGVETQYF.

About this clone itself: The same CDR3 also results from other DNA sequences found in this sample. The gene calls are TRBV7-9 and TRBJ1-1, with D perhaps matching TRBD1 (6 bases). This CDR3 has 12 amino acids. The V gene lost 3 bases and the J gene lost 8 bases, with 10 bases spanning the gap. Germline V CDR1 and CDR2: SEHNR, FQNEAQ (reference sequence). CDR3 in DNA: TGTGCCAGCAGCTTGGGGGCCGCGGAAGCTTTCTTT. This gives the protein CASSLGAAEAFF.

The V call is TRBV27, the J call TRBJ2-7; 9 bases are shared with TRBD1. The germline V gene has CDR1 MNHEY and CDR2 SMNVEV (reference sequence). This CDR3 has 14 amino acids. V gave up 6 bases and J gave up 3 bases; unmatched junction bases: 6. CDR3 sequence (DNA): TGTGCCAGCAGCCCCGGGACAGGGAACTACGAGCAGTACTTC. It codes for CASSPGTGNYEQYF.

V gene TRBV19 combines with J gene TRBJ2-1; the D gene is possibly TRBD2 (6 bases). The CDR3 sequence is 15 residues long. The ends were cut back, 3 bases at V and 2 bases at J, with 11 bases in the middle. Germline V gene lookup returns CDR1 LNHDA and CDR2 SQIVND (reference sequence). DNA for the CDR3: TGTGCCAGTAGTATTCCCGGGGGTCCCTACAATGAGCAGTTCTTC. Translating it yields CASSIPGGPYNEQFF.

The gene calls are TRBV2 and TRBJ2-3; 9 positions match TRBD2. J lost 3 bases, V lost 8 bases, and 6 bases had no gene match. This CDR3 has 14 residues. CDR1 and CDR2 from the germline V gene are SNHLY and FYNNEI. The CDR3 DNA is TGTGCCAGCGACCCGGGACTAGCAACAGATACGCAGTATTTT. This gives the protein CASDPGLATDTQYF.

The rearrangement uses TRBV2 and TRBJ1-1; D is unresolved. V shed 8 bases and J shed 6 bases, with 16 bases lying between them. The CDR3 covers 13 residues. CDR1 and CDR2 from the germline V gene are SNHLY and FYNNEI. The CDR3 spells CASEEVEVAEAFF. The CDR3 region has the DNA TGTGCCAGCGAGGAGGTCGAGGTTGCTGAAGCTTTCTTT.

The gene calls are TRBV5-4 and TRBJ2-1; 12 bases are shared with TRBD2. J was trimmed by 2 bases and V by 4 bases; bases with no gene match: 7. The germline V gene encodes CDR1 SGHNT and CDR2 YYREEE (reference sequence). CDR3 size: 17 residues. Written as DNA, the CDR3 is TGTGCCAGCAGCCTTTGGACTAGCGGGGTCCCCTACAATGAGCAGTTCTTC. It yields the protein CASSLWTSGVPYNEQFF. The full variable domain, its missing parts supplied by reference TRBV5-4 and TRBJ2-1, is ETGVTQSPTHLIKTRGQQVTLRCSSQSGHNTVSWYQQALGQGPQFIFQYYREEENGRGNFPPRFSGLQFPNYSSELNVNALELDDSALYLCASSLWTSGVPYNEQFFGPGTRLTVL.

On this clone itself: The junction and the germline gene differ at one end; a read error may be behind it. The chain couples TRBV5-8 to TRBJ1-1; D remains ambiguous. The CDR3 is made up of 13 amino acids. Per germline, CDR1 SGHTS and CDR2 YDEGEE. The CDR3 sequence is CVSSLVRNTEAFF. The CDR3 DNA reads TGTGTCAGCAGCTTGGTTAGAAACACTGAAGCTTTCTTT.

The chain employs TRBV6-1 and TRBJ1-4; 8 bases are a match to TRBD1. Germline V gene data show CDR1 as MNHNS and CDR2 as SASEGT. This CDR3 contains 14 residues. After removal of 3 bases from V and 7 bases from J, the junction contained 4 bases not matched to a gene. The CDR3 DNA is TGTGCCAGCAGTGATGGACAGGGTCGTGAAAAACTGTTTTTT. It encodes CASSDGQGREKLFF.

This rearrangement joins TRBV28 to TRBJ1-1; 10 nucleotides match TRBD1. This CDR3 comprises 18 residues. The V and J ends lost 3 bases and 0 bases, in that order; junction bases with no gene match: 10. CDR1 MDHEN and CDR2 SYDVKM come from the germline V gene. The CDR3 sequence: CASSFTAGQGSMNTEAFF. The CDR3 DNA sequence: TGTGCCAGCAGTTTTACGGCGGGACAGGGGAGTATGAACACTGAAGCTTTCTTT.

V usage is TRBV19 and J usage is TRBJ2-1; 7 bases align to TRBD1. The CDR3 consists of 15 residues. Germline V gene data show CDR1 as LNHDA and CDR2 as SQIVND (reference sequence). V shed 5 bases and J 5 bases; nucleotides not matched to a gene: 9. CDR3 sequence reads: CASSVPLQGNNEQFF. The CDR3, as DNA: TGTGCCAGTAGTGTCCCTTTACAGGGGAACAATGAGCAGTTCTTC.

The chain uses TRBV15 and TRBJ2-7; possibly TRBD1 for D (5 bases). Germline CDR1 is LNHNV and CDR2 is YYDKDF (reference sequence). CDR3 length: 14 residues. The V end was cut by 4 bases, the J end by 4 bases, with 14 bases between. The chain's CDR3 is CATSISLGDYEQYF. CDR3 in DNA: TGTGCCACCAGCATTTCCTTAGGGGATTACGAGCAGTACTTC.

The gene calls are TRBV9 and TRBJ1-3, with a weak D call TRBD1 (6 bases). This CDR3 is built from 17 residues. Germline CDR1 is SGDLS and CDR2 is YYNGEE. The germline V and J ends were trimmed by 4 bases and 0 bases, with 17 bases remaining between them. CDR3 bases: TGTGCCAGCAGCTACGACATAGGGGGTATCTCTGGAAACACCATATATTTT. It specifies CASSYDIGGISGNTIYF. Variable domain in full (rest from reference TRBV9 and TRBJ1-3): DSGVTQTPKHLITATGQRVTLRCSPRSGDLSVYWYQQSLDQGLQFLIQYYNGEERAKGNILERFSAQQFPDLHSELNLSSLELGDSALYFCASSYDIGGISGNTIYFGEGSWLTVV.

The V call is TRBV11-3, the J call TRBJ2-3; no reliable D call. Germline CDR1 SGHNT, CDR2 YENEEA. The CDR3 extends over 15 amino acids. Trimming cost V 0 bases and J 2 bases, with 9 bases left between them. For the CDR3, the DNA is TGTGCCAGCAGCTTAGAGGTACATCCCACAGATACGCAGTATTTT. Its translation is CASSLEVHPTDTQYF.

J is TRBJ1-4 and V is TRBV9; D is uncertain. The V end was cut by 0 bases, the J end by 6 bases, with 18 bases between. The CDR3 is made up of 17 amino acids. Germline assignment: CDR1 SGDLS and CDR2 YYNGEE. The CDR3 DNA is TGTGCCAGCAGCGTAGCTCATTCGTCCGGTGGTGATGAAAAACTGTTTTTT. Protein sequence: CASSVAHSSGGDEKLFF.

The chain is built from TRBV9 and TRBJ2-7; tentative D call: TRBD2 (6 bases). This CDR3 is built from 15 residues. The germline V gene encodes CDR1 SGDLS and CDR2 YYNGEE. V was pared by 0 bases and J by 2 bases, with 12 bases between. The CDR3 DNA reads TGTGCCAGCAGCGTAGGGGGCGGGGCAACCTACGAGCAGTACTTC. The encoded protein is CASSVGGGATYEQYF.

The DNA of the CDR3 is TGTGCCAGCAGCCAACATGGGACTAGCGGGAAGGTCGAGCAGTACTTC. Translated: CASSQHGTSGKVEQYF. The chain carries TRBV14 and TRBJ2-7; 13 bases fit TRBD2. Losses at the gene ends were 2 bases for V and 6 bases for J; bases not matched to a gene: 7. Per the germline V gene, CDR1 is SGHDN and CDR2 is FVKESK. The CDR3 runs 16 residues.

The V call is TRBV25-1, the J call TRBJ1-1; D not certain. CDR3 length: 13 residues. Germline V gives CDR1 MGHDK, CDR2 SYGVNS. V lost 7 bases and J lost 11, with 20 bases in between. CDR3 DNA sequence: TGTGCCAGCACCCTATCCGGGTCTACCCAGGCTTTCTTT. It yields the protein CASTLSGSTQAFF.

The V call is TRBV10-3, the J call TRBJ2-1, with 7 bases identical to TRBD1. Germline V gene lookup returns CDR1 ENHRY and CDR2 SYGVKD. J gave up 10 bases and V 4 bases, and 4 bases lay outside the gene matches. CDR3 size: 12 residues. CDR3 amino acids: CAISGQGNEQFF. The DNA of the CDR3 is TGTGCCATCAGTGGACAGGGTAACGAGCAGTTCTTC.

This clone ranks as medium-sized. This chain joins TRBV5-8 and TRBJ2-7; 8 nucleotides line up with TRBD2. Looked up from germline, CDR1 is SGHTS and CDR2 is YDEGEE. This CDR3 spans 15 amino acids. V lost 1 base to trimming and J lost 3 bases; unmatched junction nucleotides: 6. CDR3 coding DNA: TGTGCCAGCAGCTTGTTGCGGGGGGCTCACTACGAGCAGTACTTC. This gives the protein CASSLLRGAHYEQYF.

DNA of the CDR3: TGCGCCAGCAGCTCTACTAGGCCCGGGGAGCTGTTTTTT. This codes for CASSSTRPGELFF. The V gene is TRBV5-1, the J gene TRBJ2-2; a possible D gene is TRBD2 (5 bases). CDR1 is SGHRS and CDR2 is YFSETQ in the germline V gene. The V and J ends lost 3 bases and 6 bases respectively, with 9 bases between them. CDR3 length: 13 residues.

CDR3 bases: TGTGCCAGCAGTTACTCGACAGGGGGTACTCAAGAGACCCAGTACTTC. Translation gives CASSYSTGGTQETQYF. This sequence joins TRBV6-5 and TRBJ2-5, with 9 bases aligning to TRBD1. Germline CDR1 reads MNHEY; CDR2 reads SVGAGI. After removal of 0 bases from V and 2 bases from J, the junction contained 4 bases not matched to a gene. This CDR3 region has 16 residues.